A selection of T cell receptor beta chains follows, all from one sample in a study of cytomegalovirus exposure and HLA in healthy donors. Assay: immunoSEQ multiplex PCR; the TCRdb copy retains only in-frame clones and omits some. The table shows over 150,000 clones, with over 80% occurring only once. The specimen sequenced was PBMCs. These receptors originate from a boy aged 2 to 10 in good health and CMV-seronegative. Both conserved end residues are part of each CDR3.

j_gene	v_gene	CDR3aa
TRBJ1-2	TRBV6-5	CASSYRATSGNYGYTF
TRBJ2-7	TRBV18	CASSPGTPSSYEQYF
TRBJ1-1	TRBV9	CASSTRTGGTTEAFF
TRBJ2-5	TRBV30	CAWRTGTETQYF
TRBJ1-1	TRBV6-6	CASSRRTGAGEAFF
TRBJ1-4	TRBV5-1	CASSFDRGLELFF
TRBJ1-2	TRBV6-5	CASSYRGYKGYTF
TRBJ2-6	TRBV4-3	CASSHTLTGGTGANVLTF
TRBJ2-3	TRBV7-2	CASSLASQGGTDTQYF
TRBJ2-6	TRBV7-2	CATGQGPAGANVLTF
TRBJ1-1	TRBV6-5	CASSEQGGRTEAFF
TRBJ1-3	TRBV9	CASSVSGQSGNTIYF
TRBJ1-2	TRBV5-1	CASSPVDSPYGYTF
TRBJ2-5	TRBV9	CASSVAGAVETQYF
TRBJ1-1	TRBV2	CASRAGWDFTEAFF
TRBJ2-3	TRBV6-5	CASRIGSRGHTQYF
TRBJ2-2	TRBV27	CASRMTTNTGELFF
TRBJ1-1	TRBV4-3	CASSHGQGDVNTEAFF
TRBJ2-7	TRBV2	CASMSKGAEDEQYF
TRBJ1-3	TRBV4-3	CASSSREFSGNTIYF
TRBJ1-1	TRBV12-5	CASGPYWGAEAFF
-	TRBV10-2	CASSGTSGRARYEQYF
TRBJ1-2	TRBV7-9	CASSRGEGAYGYTF
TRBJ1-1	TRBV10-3	CAISRQGNTEAFF
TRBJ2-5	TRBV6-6	CASSMPDRGEETQYF
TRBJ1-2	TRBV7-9	CASSLALREGVNYGYTF
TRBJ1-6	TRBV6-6	CASSYLDRGPNSPLHF
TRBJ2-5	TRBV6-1	CASSGGLRQETQYF
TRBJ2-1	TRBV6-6	CASSYALQGLNEQFF
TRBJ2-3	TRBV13	CASSSRAENTDTQYF
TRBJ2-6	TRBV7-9	CASSLPWGQGLSGANVLTF
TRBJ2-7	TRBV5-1	CASSSEPGQGPYEQYF
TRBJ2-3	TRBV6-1	CASSLQGREADTQYF
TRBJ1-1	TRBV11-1	CASSLETGELGNTEAFF
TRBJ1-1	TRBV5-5	CASSQGGNTEAFF
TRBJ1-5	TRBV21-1	CASSKEGGQDSNQPQHF
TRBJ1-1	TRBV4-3	CASSPSTGGRNTEAFF
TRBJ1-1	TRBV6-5	CASSRTVKNTEAFF
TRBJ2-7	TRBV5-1	CASSITAALGEQYF
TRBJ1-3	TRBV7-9	CSSSRPTGAEGNTIYF
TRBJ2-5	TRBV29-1	CSAKTSGTYEQYF
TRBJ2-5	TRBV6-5	CASSYLSAGGPKTQYF
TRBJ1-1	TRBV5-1	CASSPDRVSAFF
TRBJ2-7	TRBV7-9	CASSDLQGDLYEQYF
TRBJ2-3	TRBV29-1	CSVRGDSTDTQYF
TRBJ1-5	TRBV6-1	CASSTERNQPQHF
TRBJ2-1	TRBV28	CASSLLGSGNYNEQFF
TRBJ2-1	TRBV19	CASIRSGGARGEQFF
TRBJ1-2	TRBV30	CAWSVQHGYTF
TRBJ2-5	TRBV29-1	CSVFSGGYQETQYF
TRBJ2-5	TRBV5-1	CASTQNPGTGQETQYF